Here is one T cell receptor (beta chain) with its context. The sample comes from a study of blood T cell repertoires in COVID-19. Study as a whole: Whether acute or convalescent, the COVID-19 samples came from the United States, Italy and Spain. Sources were T cells, B-cell-depleted T cells, or PBMCs; the material itself was cDNA or gDNA.

Per the original data handling: Amplified reference gene primers provided the basis for estimating nucleated cell counts. TCRdb's table, derived via immunoSEQ multiplex PCR, lists solely in-frame clones and lacks some. That table is the source of V, J and clone size, and D and trimming were worked out from the DNA. The sample consists of 100,000 to 120,000 clones, around 82% of them appearing once. This CDR3 comprises 17 residues. CDR1 and CDR2 from the germline V gene are SGHDN and FVKESK. The V end lost 0 bases, the J end lost 7 bases, and 19 bases lay between the germline ends. The clonotype was recovered from a woman in her sixties or seventies with acute or convalescent COVID-19. The sample comprised peripheral blood. The rearrangement uses TRBV14 and TRBJ2-1; possible D gene TRBD2, 5 bases. The CDR3 here is CASSQETGSRVRNEQFF. The CDR3 DNA sequence: TGTGCCAGCAGCCAAGAGACGGGGTCTAGAGTACGGAATGAGCAGTTCTTC.